The sample holds a few counts of the clone carrying this T cell receptor (beta chain). The antigen is unknown. The entry originates in a study of vaccination and CD4 T cells after COVID-19. Treatment here: approximately 11-day PBMC culture with coronavirus spike peptide pools or control peptides (ViraFEST assay). ViraFEST grew antigen-specific T cells using peptide pools, then sequenced TCRs. The CDR3 length is 13 residues. In germline, CDR1 is MNHNS, CDR2 SASEGT. Losses at the gene ends were 10 bases for V and 1 base for J; bases not matched to a gene: 6. The study sequenced cultured CD4+ T cell DNA using the Oncomine TCR Beta short-read assay. Using its own MiXCR run on the PCR reads, TCRdb lists one record per CDR3 protein. In the table there are around 20,000 distinct CDR3 sequences, around 40% of which are singletons.

V and J are TRBV6-1 and TRBJ1-1; 7 bases map to TRBD1. The input for sequencing was CD4+ T cells from blood, cultured in vitro, taken before SARS-CoV-2 vaccination. The TCR was taken from a human donor who had recovered from COVID-19. CDR3 bases: TGTGCCACCTTAGGGGGCGCGAACACTGAAGCTTTCTTT. Amino acids: CATLGGANTEAFF.